The present T cell receptor (beta chain) was sequenced within a study of neurological immune-mediated disorders. Each CDR3 protein gets one entry after TCRdb re-called the 5' RACE reads with MiXCR. This table holds about 59,000 distinct CDR3 sequences, about 13% found once. In germline, CDR1 is DFQATT, CDR2 SNEGSKA (reference sequence). The CDR3 extends over 11 amino acids. Trimming stripped 0 bases from V and 4 bases from J, with 4 bases between. The table lists this clonotype with many counts. Sequencing input: PBMCs. This sequence was found in a woman aged 60-75 years with HTLV-1-associated myelopathy (HAM/TSP). J is TRBJ2-7 and V is TRBV20-1; D gene ambiguous. Here the CDR3 reads CSAREDYEQYF. The CDR3 region has the DNA TGCAGTGCTAGAGAGGATTACGAGCAGTACTTC.